This T cell receptor (beta chain) was obtained from a study of blood T cell repertoires in COVID-19. Turning to the study itself: Sites across the United States, Italy and Spain contributed samples from acute and convalescent COVID-19. T cells, B-cell-depleted T cells, or PBMCs provided the cDNA or gDNA that served as material.

Original processing notes: By means of reference gene primer amplification, nucleated cell counts were estimated. Sequencing was performed with immunoSEQ multiplex PCR; in TCRdb, only in-frame clones are kept and a portion is missing. D and trimming come from the DNA, and the V and J calls and clone size come from that table. Of around 25,000 clones in the sample, about 89% were seen once. This clone was observed a few times. Sample: peripheral blood. This clonotype was sampled from a man between 70 and 80 years old with acute or convalescent COVID-19.

DNA for the CDR3: TGTGCCAGCAGTTTATCCGGTAGCGGGGGGTATGAGCAGTTCTTC. This sequence encodes CASSLSGSGGYEQFF. The rearrangement links TRBV27 to TRBJ2-1, with 10 bases identical to TRBD2. This CDR3 is 15 amino acids long. J lost 8 bases, V lost 0 bases, and 4 bases had no gene match. Germline V gives CDR1 MNHEY, CDR2 SMNVEV (reference sequence).